The entry that follows covers one T cell receptor (beta chain) sequence. The antigen is undetermined. These data come from a study of cytomegalovirus exposure and HLA in healthy donors. The donors gave bone marrow, and they were healthy. CDR1 is LNHDA and CDR2 is SQIVND in the germline V gene (reference sequence). V trimming: 10 bases; J trimming: 1 base; junction bases outside the gene matches: 12. The length of the CDR3 is 15 residues. General study findings and limits: Rare TCR sequences predominated, though certain public TCRs were found in many donors. It was reported that the classifier diagnosed cytomegalovirus status with high specificity and sensitivity in both the original and validation cohorts. Analysis performed later showed TCR beta chains linked to HLA being more clonally expanded than equally common others.

Primers: 60 Vbeta forward and 13 Jbeta reverse. The repertoire was sequenced with immunoSEQ multiplex PCR; TCRdb's copy has only in-frame clones and lacks some. Of approximately 210,000 clones detected, around 87% appear once; the ten largest clones hold 1% to 1.5%. The clonotype comes from a man aged 25 to 40 in good health and CMV-seronegative. Specimen: PBMCs. The J gene is TRBJ1-2, the V gene TRBV19; TRBD1 matches 7 bases. CDR3 DNA: TGTGCCATATCCGGGACAGAAACAAATAACTATGGCTACACCTTC. Translating gives CAISGTETNNYGYTF.